This TCR beta chain was captured in a study of beta chain features in type 1 diabetes. Whole-study context: Similarity in age, gender and cell yields was seen between patients and healthy donors. Study-level points and caveats: Shorter templates might be favored by PCR, equally in patients and controls.

Every isolated RNA sample was fully reverse transcribed, so sequencing captured expressed TCRB transcripts. Generated by immunoSEQ multiplex PCR, the TCRdb table keeps only in-frame clones and is missing some. The sample yields 350,000 to 400,000 clones, approximately 16% seen once. This clone was found a few times. What it recognizes is unknown. V lost 0 bases and J lost 8, with 16 bases in between. CDR3 size: 16 residues. CDR1 and CDR2 (germline): MGHRA, YSYEKL. The authors sorted CD4+ naive, central memory, regulatory and stem cell-like memory cells via CD45RO/CCR7/CD25/CD127/CD95/CD27. The sequence was obtained from a woman in her late teens or twenties in good health. The sample comprised naive CD4+ T cells from blood. The genes are TRBV4-1 and TRBJ1-4; D may be TRBD1 (5 bases). The CDR3 coding sequence is TGCGCCAGCAGCCAAGATGGGGCAGGGTGGAACGAAAAACTGTTTTTT. The encoded protein is CASSQDGAGWNEKLFF.